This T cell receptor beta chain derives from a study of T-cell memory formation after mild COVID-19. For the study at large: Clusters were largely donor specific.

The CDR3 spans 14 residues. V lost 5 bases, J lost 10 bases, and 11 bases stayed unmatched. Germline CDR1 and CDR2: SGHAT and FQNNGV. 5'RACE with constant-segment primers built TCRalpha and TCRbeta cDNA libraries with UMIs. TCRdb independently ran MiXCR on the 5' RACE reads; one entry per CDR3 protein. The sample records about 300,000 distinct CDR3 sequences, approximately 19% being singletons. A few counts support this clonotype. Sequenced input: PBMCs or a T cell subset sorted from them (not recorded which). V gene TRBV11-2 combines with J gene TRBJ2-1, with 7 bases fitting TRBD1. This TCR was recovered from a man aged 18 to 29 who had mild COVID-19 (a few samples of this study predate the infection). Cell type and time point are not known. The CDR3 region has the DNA TGTGCCAGCAGCGCCAGACAGGGCACAGGAGAGCAGTTCTTC. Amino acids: CASSARQGTGEQFF. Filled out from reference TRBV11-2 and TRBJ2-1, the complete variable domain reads EAGVAQSPRYKIIEKRQSVAFWCNPISGHATLYWYQQILGQGPKLLIQFQNNGVVDDSQLPKDRFSAERLKGVDSTLKIQPAKLEDSAVYLCASSARQGTGEQFFGPGTRLTVL.